A single sample gave rise to the 30 T cell receptor beta chains below, sequenced in a study of blood T cell repertoires in COVID-19. Measured with immunoSEQ multiplex PCR; TCRdb has only the in-frame clones, and not every one. The table has approximately 70,000 clones, over 75% seen once. The sequenced material came from peripheral blood. The receptors originated from a man between 45 and 60 years old with active COVID-19.

This sequence joins TRBV4-3 and TRBJ1-6, with D tentatively TRBD1 (6 bases). The CDR3 runs to 17 residues. Germline V gene lookup returns CDR1 LGHNA and CDR2 YSLEER. V was cut by 5 bases and J by 0 bases, with 14 bases left in between. DNA of the CDR3: TGCGCCAGCAGCGATCCGGACAGCCCCTCCTATAATTCACCCCTCCACTTT. The encoded protein is CASSDPDSPSYNSPLHF.

The rearrangement joins TRBV28 to TRBJ1-3, with unresolved D. V was shortened by 6 bases and J by 4 bases, with 16 bases between the two germline ends. CDR1 is MDHEN and CDR2 is SYDVKM in the germline V gene. The CDR3 extends over 15 amino acids. CDR3 loop: CASSPYQWSGNTIYF. The CDR3 nucleotides are TGTGCCAGCAGCCCTTATCAGTGGTCCGGAAACACCATATATTTT. The full variable domain, with the rest looked up from reference TRBV28 and TRBJ1-3, is DVKVTQSSRYLVKRTGEKVFLECVQDMDHENMFWYRQDPGLGLRLIYFSYDVKMKEKGDIPEGYSVSREKKERFSLILESASTNQTSMYLCASSPYQWSGNTIYFGEGSWLTVV.

The V gene is TRBV9, the J gene TRBJ1-2; D gene ambiguous. This CDR3 has 13 residues. Trimming stripped 0 bases from V and 8 bases from J, with 11 bases between. Germline V lookup: CDR1 SGDLS, CDR2 YYNGEE. The CDR3 loop reads CASSVGRASGYTF. As DNA, the CDR3 is TGTGCCAGCAGCGTAGGAAGGGCTAGCGGCTACACCTTC.

This clone is medium-sized (0.01 to 0.1%). The rearrangement links TRBV9 to TRBJ1-2, with D maybe TRBD1 (5 bases). V was pared by 6 bases and J by 6 bases, with 21 bases between. The CDR3 is made up of 15 amino acids. CDR1 and CDR2 (germline): SGDLS, YYNGEE. The CDR3 DNA sequence: TGTGCCAGCACAGCAGGGTACGAACTGGTCCATGGCTACACCTTC. This sequence encodes CASTAGYELVHGYTF.

The CDR3 loop reads CASSLVGQGETEAFF. Written as DNA, the CDR3 is TGCGCCAGCAGCTTGGTGGGACAGGGTGAGACTGAAGCTTTCTTT. This chain connects TRBV5-1 to TRBJ1-1; 9 bases are shared with TRBD1. Germline values: CDR1 SGHRS, CDR2 YFSETQ. The CDR3 spans 15 residues. The junction had 5 bases not matched to a gene; V was cut back by 0 bases and J by 5 bases.

The gene calls are TRBV6-5 and TRBJ2-5; 11 bases fit TRBD2. CDR1 is MNHEY and CDR2 is SVGAGI in the germline V gene. This CDR3 has 14 amino acids. Trimming cost V 11 bases and J 6 bases; bases outside gene matches: 11. Written as DNA, the CDR3 is TGTGCCGGGAATAGCGGGGGGGCCGCGAAGACCCAGTACTTC. It encodes CAGNSGGAAKTQYF.

Details on this clone: At one boundary the junction diverges from the germline segment, which might be a read error. The chain employs TRBV2 and TRBJ2-7; 11 bases map to TRBD2. Germline V gene data show CDR1 as SNHLY and CDR2 as FYNNEI. The CDR3 is 13 amino acids. The CDR3 DNA reads as TGTGCCAGCAGTCCCCTAGCGGGGGGTCAAGAAGGCTTC. Residues: CASSPLAGGQEGF.

The rearrangement joins TRBV20-1 to TRBJ1-5; TRBD1 might be the D (6 bases). The CDR3 totals 13 residues. Per germline, CDR1 DFQATT and CDR2 SNEGSKA (reference sequence). Trimming pared 3 bases from V and 6 bases from J, leaving 12 bases between. In nucleotides, the CDR3 is TGCAGTGCTAGTAGGGGGGGAAGTCAGCCCCAGCATTTT. Its protein product is CSASRGGSQPQHF.

The chain uses TRBV4-2 and TRBJ1-4, with 7 bases that match TRBD1. This CDR3 has 14 amino acids. Germline V gives CDR1 LGHNA, CDR2 YNFKEQ. V lost 7 bases and J lost 4; bases outside the gene matches: 6. The CDR3 DNA reads as TGTGCCAGCACCCAGGGGGGGGTTAATGAAAAACTGTTTTTT. This codes for CASTQGGVNEKLFF.

The CDR3 DNA reads TGTGCCAGCTCTGATTACCAGGGGAATGGCTACACCTTC. Amino acid sequence: CASSDYQGNGYTF. J is TRBJ1-2 and V is TRBV18, with D perhaps matching TRBD1 (6 bases). Germline loops: CDR1 KGHSH, CDR2 LQKENI. Trimming removed 6 bases from V and 6 bases from J, with 14 bases in between. This CDR3 is 13 amino acids long.

The gene calls are TRBV7-9 and TRBJ2-2; D is unclear. V lost 1 base and J lost 1, with 4 bases in between. This CDR3 spans 14 amino acids. Germline CDR1 is SEHNR and CDR2 is FQNEAQ (reference sequence). CDR3 region: CASSLDLNTGELFF. In DNA form, the CDR3 reads TGTGCCAGCAGCTTAGATCTGAACACCGGGGAGCTGTTTTTT. Full variable domain (outside the CDR3, taken from reference TRBV7-9 and TRBJ2-2): DTGVSQNPRHKITKRGQNVTFRCDPISEHNRLYWYRQTLGQGPEFLTYFQNEAQLEKSRLLSDRFSAERPKGSFSTLEIQRTEQGDSAMYLCASSLDLNTGELFFGEGSRLTVL.

V is TRBV9 and J is TRBJ1-1; D unclear. The CDR3 is made up of 14 amino acids. The V end lost 4 bases, the J end lost 2 bases, and 12 bases lay between the germline ends. Looked up from germline, CDR1 is SGDLS and CDR2 is YYNGEE. CDR3 amino acids: CASSSQVSNTEAFF. DNA of the CDR3: TGTGCCAGCAGCTCCCAGGTTTCAAACACTGAAGCTTTCTTT. The full variable domain, in which reference TRBV9 and TRBJ1-1 provide the parts outside the CDR3, is DSGVTQTPKHLITATGQRVTLRCSPRSGDLSVYWYQQSLDQGLQFLIQYYNGEERAKGNILERFSAQQFPDLHSELNLSSLELGDSALYFCASSSQVSNTEAFFGQGTRLTVV.

This clone was recorded once. V gene TRBV6-2 or TRBV6-3 combines with J gene TRBJ2-7, with TRBD2 matching 7 bases. Germline trimming cut 6 bases from V and 0 bases from J; bases unmatched to any gene: 11. CDR1 is MNHEY, CDR2 SVGEGT, per germline. The CDR3 sequence is 16 residues long. In DNA, the CDR3 is TGTGCCAGCAGCCTTCGACTAGCAGAGGTCTCCTACGAGCAGTACTTC. Translation: CASSLRLAEVSYEQYF.

The chain recombines TRBV6-6 with TRBJ1-4; D call uncertain. The germline V gene has CDR1 MNHNY and CDR2 SVGAGI (reference sequence). V lost 0 bases and J 7 bases, leaving 12 bases between the germline ends. This CDR3 is built from 15 residues. This chain's CDR3 is CASSYSNPGGEKLFF. The CDR3 region has the DNA TGTGCCAGCAGTTACTCAAATCCGGGAGGTGAAAAACTGTTTTTT.

In its sample, this clone was seen a few times. The V gene is TRBV10-3, the J gene TRBJ2-7; 7 positions agree with TRBD1. The germline CDR1 and CDR2 sequences are ENHRY and SYGVKD. CDR3 length equals 14 residues. The V segment lost 4 bases and the J segment 3 bases; nucleotides outside the gene matches: 6. The CDR3 here is CAISGGTAFYEQYF. The CDR3, as DNA: TGTGCCATCAGTGGGGGGACAGCCTTCTACGAGCAGTACTTC.

The rearrangement uses TRBV9 and TRBJ2-1, with 12 bases that match TRBD2. Per germline, CDR1 SGDLS and CDR2 YYNGEE. J was trimmed by 6 bases and V by 8 bases; bases with no gene match: 9. CDR3 length: 15 amino acids. The DNA for the CDR3 is TGTGCCAGTGGTCGGGCTAGCGGGAGGGGCAATGAGCAGTTCTTC. It specifies CASGRASGRGNEQFF. Full variable domain (missing parts from reference TRBV9 and TRBJ2-1): DSGVTQTPKHLITATGQRVTLRCSPRSGDLSVYWYQQSLDQGLQFLIQYYNGEERAKGNILERFSAQQFPDLHSELNLSSLELGDSALYFCASGRASGRGNEQFFGPGTRLTVL.

The rearrangement joins TRBV2 to TRBJ1-5; 7 nucleotides agree with TRBD1. This CDR3 spans 14 amino acids. Trimming took 4 bases from V and 1 from J; bases not matched to a gene: 1. Germline V CDR1 and CDR2: SNHLY, FYNNEI. The CDR3: CASSGGQSNQPQHF. DNA of the CDR3: TGTGCCAGCAGTGGGGGACAGAGCAATCAGCCCCAGCATTTT.

This rearrangement joins TRBV6-1 to TRBJ2-5; D remains unclear. Germline CDR1 is MNHNS and CDR2 is SASEGT. V was cut by 3 bases and J by 0 bases, with 14 bases left in between. The length of the CDR3 is 16 residues. The CDR3 sequence is CASSDFDKKYQETQYF. The CDR3 nucleotides read TGTGCCAGCAGTGACTTCGACAAAAAGTACCAAGAGACCCAGTACTTC.

The V call is TRBV2, the J call TRBJ2-3, with 10 positions matching TRBD2. Per germline, CDR1 SNHLY and CDR2 FYNNEI. V shed 6 bases and J 2 bases; nucleotides not matched to a gene: 5. This CDR3 region has 15 residues. The CDR3 DNA reads as TGTGCCAGCAGGGGACTAGCGCTTTCCACAGATACGCAGTATTTT. Encoded protein: CASRGLALSTDTQYF.

The chain is built from TRBV6-2 or TRBV6-3 and TRBJ1-2; TRBD1 aligns across 7 bases. Germline V gene lookup returns CDR1 MNHEY and CDR2 SVGEGT. This CDR3 is 14 amino acids long. The junction had 3 bases not matched to a gene; V was cut back by 0 bases and J by 5 bases. The CDR3 sequence is CASSYSDRNYGYTF. The CDR3 DNA sequence: TGTGCCAGCAGTTACTCGGACAGGAATTATGGCTACACCTTC.

This clone was observed a handful of times. The genes are TRBV20-1 and TRBJ2-7; D is possibly TRBD1 (6 bases). In germline, CDR1 is DFQATT, CDR2 SNEGSKA (reference sequence). This CDR3 comprises 15 residues. The V end was cut by 3 bases, the J end by 0 bases, with 15 bases between. The CDR3 DNA sequence: TGCAGTGCTAGTGCCATCACGGACAGCTCCTACGAGCAGTACTTC. It specifies CSASAITDSSYEQYF.

The rearrangement uses TRBV15 and TRBJ2-5, with a possible D match to TRBD2 (7 bases). V was pared by 5 bases and J by 4 bases, with 14 bases between. CDR1 and CDR2 (germline): LNHNV, YYDKDF (reference sequence). This CDR3 region has 14 residues. CDR3 protein: CATSARGGGETQYF. In DNA, the CDR3 is TGTGCCACCAGCGCCAGGGGAGGGGGAGAGACCCAGTACTTC.

The chain combines TRBV6-5 with TRBJ1-4, with D possibly matching TRBD1 (6 bases). The germline V and J ends were trimmed by 5 bases and 1 base, with 11 bases remaining between them. Germline-derived CDR1 and CDR2 are MNHEY and SVGAGI. The CDR3 sequence is 15 residues long. The CDR3 DNA follows: TGTGCCAGCAGTAGGGTCAGGGGAACTAATGAAAAACTGTTTTTT. Translated, it gives CASSRVRGTNEKLFF.

This clone was recorded once. This chain uses TRBV7-2 with TRBJ2-3; TRBD1 agrees at 11 bases. Germline CDR1 reads SGHTA; CDR2 reads FQGNSA. CDR3 length: 16 amino acids. V lost 5 bases and J lost 4; bases outside the gene matches: 8. The DNA of the CDR3 is TGTGCCAGCAGCGTATGGACAGGGGGCGCCTCAGATACGCAGTATTTT. It is translated as CASSVWTGGASDTQYF.

The CDR3 loop is CASSTGQGVQPQHF. The CDR3 DNA sequence: TGCGCCAGCAGCACGGGACAGGGCGTCCAGCCCCAGCATTTT. The rearrangement uses TRBV5-1 and TRBJ1-5; 9 bases fit TRBD1. CDR3 size: 14 residues. Unmatched junction bases numbered 6, after V lost 4 bases and J lost 7 bases. Germline CDR1 SGHRS, CDR2 YFSETQ.

The rearrangement links TRBV7-9 to TRBJ2-7, with D perhaps TRBD1 (5 bases). Trimming took off 2 bases at V and 5 bases at J, with 10 bases between the two ends. The CDR3 sequence is 13 residues long. Germline assignment: CDR1 SEHNR and CDR2 FQNEAQ (reference sequence). The CDR3 loop is CASSLKGSHEQYF. Written as DNA, the CDR3 is TGTGCCAGCAGCTTAAAGGGGTCCCACGAGCAGTACTTC.

V is TRBV15 and J is TRBJ2-1, with 14 bases that match TRBD2. The germline V gene encodes CDR1 LNHNV and CDR2 YYDKDF (reference sequence). Trimming took 0 bases from V and 7 from J; bases not matched to a gene: 8. The CDR3 length is 18 residues. The CDR3 DNA follows: TGTGCCACCAGCAGAGAAGGGACTAGCGGGAGTGGGGGGAATGAGCAGTTCTTC. It encodes CATSREGTSGSGGNEQFF.

The chain has TRBV7-3 and TRBJ2-7; TRBD1 is a possible D gene (5 bases). CDR3 length: 15 amino acids. CDR1 and CDR2 from the germline V gene are SGHTA and FQGTGA. Deletions cut 2 bases from V and 5 bases from J, with 16 bases between. The CDR3 coding sequence is TGTGCCAGCAGCTTAGGGCAGGGAACTGTAAACGAGCAGTACTTC. It specifies CASSLGQGTVNEQYF. The complete variable domain, with remaining parts taken from reference TRBV7-3 and TRBJ2-7, reads GAGVSQTPSNKVTEKGKYVELRCDPISGHTALYWYRQSLGQGPEFLIYFQGTGAADDSGLPNDRFFAVRPEGSVSTLKIQRTERGDSAVYLCASSLGQGTVNEQYFGPGTRLTVT.

The chain uses TRBV3-1 (or the pseudogene TRBV3-2) and TRBJ2-3, with D unclear. There are 14 residues in the CDR3. V lost 3 bases to trimming and J lost 2 bases, with 9 bases between them. Germline values: CDR1 LGHDT, CDR2 YNNKEL (reference sequence). CDR3 in DNA: TGTGCCAGCAGCCAGACGACTTACACAGATACGCAGTATTTT. The encoded protein is CASSQTTYTDTQYF.

V usage is TRBV5-1 and J usage is TRBJ1-1; D might be TRBD1 (6 bases). The germline V gene has CDR1 SGHRS and CDR2 YFSETQ. V was cut by 0 bases and J by 1 base, with 10 bases left in between. The CDR3 has 15 amino acids. CDR3 sequence reads: CASSLGTGWNTEAFF. In nucleotides, the CDR3 is TGCGCCAGCAGCTTGGGCACAGGGTGGAACACTGAAGCTTTCTTT.